This T cell receptor (beta chain) was sequenced in a study of regulatory T cells in long-lasting Graves disease. V shed 0 bases and J 1 base; nucleotides not matched to a gene: 0. Germline CDR1 and CDR2: SGHTA and FQGNSA. The CDR3 spans 16 residues. Time point described: persistent/refractory GD, antithyroid drugs over 5 years with positive TRAb. RNA from PBMCs was the source of the TCR library. Patients were from an endocrinology department in Xi'an, China. EDTA tubes received about 10 milliliters of collected peripheral blood. iRepertoire HTBI primers and Arm-PCR of CDR3 regions built TCR beta libraries. In the original processing: Across the samples, identification revealed 50 to 80 TRBV and 11 to 15 TRBJ segments. TCRdb fed the multiplex PCR reads into MiXCR, producing one record per CDR3 protein. These V and J calls derive from TCRdb rather than the authors' analysis. The data show approximately 350,000 distinct CDR3 sequences, with 20% to 25% seen just once and less than 30% held by the top ten.

This clonotype was seen many times. The input for sequencing was peripheral blood mononuclear cells (PBMCs), taken when the disease was refractory, from a patient treated with antithyroid drugs. The clonotype was recovered from a woman between 35 and 50 years old with Graves disease. The chain employs TRBV7-2 and TRBJ2-5; 12 bases agree with TRBD2. CDR3 DNA: TGTGCCAGCAGCTTAGCGGGACTAGCGGGCCAAGAGACCCAGTACTTC. Translation: CASSLAGLAGQETQYF.